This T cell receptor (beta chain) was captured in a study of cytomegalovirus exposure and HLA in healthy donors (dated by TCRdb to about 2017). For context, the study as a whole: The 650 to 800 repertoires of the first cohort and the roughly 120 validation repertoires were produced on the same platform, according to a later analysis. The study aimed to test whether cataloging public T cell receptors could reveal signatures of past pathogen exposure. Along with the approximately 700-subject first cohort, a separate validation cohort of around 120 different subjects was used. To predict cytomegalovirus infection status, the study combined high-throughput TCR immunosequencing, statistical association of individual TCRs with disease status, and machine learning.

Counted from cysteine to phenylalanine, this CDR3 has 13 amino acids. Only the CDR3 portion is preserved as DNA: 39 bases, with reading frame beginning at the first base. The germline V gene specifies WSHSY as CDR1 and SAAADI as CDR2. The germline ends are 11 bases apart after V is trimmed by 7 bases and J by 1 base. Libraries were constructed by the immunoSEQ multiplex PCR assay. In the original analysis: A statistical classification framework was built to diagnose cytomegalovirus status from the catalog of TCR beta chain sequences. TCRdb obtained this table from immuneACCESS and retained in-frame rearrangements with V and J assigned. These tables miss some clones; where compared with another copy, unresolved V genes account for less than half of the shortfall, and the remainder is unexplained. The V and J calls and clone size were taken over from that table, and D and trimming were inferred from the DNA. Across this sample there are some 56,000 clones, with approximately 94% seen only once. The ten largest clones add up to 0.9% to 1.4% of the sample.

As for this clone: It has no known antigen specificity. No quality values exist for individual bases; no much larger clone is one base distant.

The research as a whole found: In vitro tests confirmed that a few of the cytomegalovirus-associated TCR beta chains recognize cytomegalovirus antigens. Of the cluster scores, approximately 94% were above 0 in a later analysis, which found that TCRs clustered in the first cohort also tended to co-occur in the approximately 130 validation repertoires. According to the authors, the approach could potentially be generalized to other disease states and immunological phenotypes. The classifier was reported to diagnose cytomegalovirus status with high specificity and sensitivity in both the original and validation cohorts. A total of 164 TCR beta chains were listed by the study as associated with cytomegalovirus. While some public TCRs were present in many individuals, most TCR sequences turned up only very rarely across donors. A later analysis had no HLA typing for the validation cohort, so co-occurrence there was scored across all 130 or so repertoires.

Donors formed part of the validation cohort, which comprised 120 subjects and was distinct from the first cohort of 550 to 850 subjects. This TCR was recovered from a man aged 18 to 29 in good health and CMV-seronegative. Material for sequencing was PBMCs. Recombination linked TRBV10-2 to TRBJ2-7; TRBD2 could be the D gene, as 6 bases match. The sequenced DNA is TGCGCCAGCAAGGCGGGAAAGTCCTACGAGCAGTACTTC. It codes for CASKAGKSYEQYF.